This T cell receptor (beta chain) was captured by sequencing in a study of cytomegalovirus exposure and HLA in healthy donors. This clone was picked up a small number of times. It was with 60 Vbeta and 13 Jbeta primers that the PCR ran. Clones were sequenced by immunoSEQ multiplex PCR, and TCRdb holds only the in-frame ones, with some missing. The sample contains about 190,000 clones, about 13% of which appear only once. CDR3 length equals 18 residues. The germline V and J ends were trimmed by 0 bases and 2 bases, with 20 bases remaining between them. This receptor was obtained from a man aged 45 to 65 in good health and CMV-seropositive. The rearrangement joins TRBV23-1 to TRBJ2-7; D possibly corresponds to TRBD2 (5 bases). TRBV23-1 is an ORF, with its function uncertain. Input material: PBMCs. The CDR3 loop reads CASSQSGRHKKAPYEQYF. In DNA form, the CDR3 reads TGCGCCAGCAGTCAATCGGGGAGACACAAGAAAGCTCCCTACGAGCAGTACTTC.